The 25 T cell receptor beta chains in this list originate from one sample, sequenced in a study of T-cell reconstitution after alpha-beta-depleted transplantation in children. Unique molecular identifiers featured in how the TCRbeta library was prepared. TCRdb re-derived calls from the PCR reads in MiXCR, one entry per CDR3 protein. The table includes roughly 500,000 distinct CDR3 sequences, about 18% detected once. Here the sequenced sample was PBMCs from the stem cell graft donor, taken from the stem cell graft. Receptors originate from a human donor who donated a stem cell graft to a child with acute lymphoblastic leukemia.

This clonotype was counted between two and nine times. V gene TRBV7-6 combines with J gene TRBJ2-5, with D perhaps TRBD1 (7 bases). Trimming took off 1 base at V and 1 base at J, with 19 bases between the two ends. Germline V gene sequence: CDR1 SGHVS, CDR2 FNYEAQ. The CDR3 extends over 18 amino acids. For the CDR3, the DNA is TGTGCCAGCAGCTTAGGGGGGATCGGAGGGGGCCCCCAAGAGACCCAGTACTTC. Translating gives CASSLGGIGGGPQETQYF.

The rearrangement uses TRBV27 and TRBJ2-1, with TRBD2 as a possible D gene (5 bases). The CDR3 totals 14 residues. V dropped 6 bases and J dropped 1 base, with 10 bases sitting between them. Looked up from germline, CDR1 is MNHEY and CDR2 is SMNVEV (reference sequence). CDR3 nucleotide sequence: TGTGCCAGCAGGACTACTGGATCCTACAATGAGCAGTTCTTC. Protein: CASRTTGSYNEQFF.

This clonotype has more than one count but fewer than ten. The chain carries TRBV20-1 and TRBJ2-7, with 9 bases identical to TRBD2. This CDR3 comprises 13 residues. Germline CDR1 is DFQATT and CDR2 is SNEGSKA (reference sequence). V gave up 5 bases and J gave up 2 bases; unmatched junction bases: 4. The CDR3 region has the DNA TGCAGTGCTTTTAGCGGGAGTACCTACGAGCAGTACTTC. Translation: CSAFSGSTYEQYF.

There are a few counts of this clonotype. The gene calls are TRBV21-1 and TRBJ2-5; TRBD2 is taken as the D call from the table, unchecked against the DNA. TRBV21-1 is designated a pseudogene. This CDR3 has 19 amino acids. In DNA form, the CDR3 reads TGTGCCAGCAGCAAAGCGCTTTACGGTAGCGGGACTCGGGAAGAGACCCAGTACTTC. This translates into CASSKALYGSGTREETQYF.

The chain couples TRBV27 to TRBJ2-1; the D is unclear. This CDR3 spans 15 amino acids. Germline values: CDR1 MNHEY, CDR2 SMNVEV (reference sequence). Trimming removed 0 bases at V and 10 bases at J, with 16 bases between. CDR3 protein: CASSLSKGVPVEQFF. CDR3 DNA: TGTGCCAGCAGTTTATCCAAGGGCGTCCCGGTGGAGCAGTTCTTC.

The sample holds a few counts of this clonotype. The chain combines TRBV5-1 with TRBJ2-2, with 8 bases aligning to TRBD2. The CDR3 has 24 residues. The germline V gene encodes CDR1 SGHRS and CDR2 YFSETQ. With V trimmed by 2 bases and J by 2 bases, 29 bases remained unmatched. The CDR3 loop is CASSLSKPPRGLAGGQNNTGELFF. The CDR3, as DNA: TGCGCCAGCAGCTTATCCAAGCCCCCACGGGGCCTGGCGGGAGGACAAAACAACACCGGGGAGCTGTTTTTT.

J is TRBJ2-1 and V is TRBV27; D might be TRBD2 (5 bases). Trimming shortened V by 5 bases and J by 7 bases, and 21 bases separated the two germline ends. Germline assignment: CDR1 MNHEY and CDR2 SMNVEV (reference sequence). This CDR3 contains 16 residues. The CDR3 sequence: CASSDQKLVGENEQFF. The CDR3 nucleotides are TGTGCCAGCAGTGACCAAAAACTAGTGGGAGAGAATGAGCAGTTCTTC.

This clonotype was observed a few times. The rearrangement uses TRBV11-1 and TRBJ2-7; TRBD2 is a possible D gene (5 bases). The CDR3 consists of 13 residues. Trimming took off 4 bases at V and 4 bases at J, with 11 bases between the two ends. Per germline, CDR1 SGHAT and CDR2 FQDESV (reference sequence). CDR3 sequence (DNA): TGTGCCAGCAGCTCCGGGATGGGATACGAGCAGTACTTC. This encodes CASSSGMGYEQYF.

This clonotype came up a few times. The V and J genes are TRBV5-1 and TRBJ2-7; D remains unclear. CDR1 and CDR2 from the germline V gene are SGHRS and YFSETQ. The CDR3 is made up of 13 amino acids. Trimming removed 0 bases from V and 4 bases from J, with 8 bases in between. CDR3 residues: CASSLDQNYEQYF. DNA of the CDR3: TGCGCCAGCAGCTTGGACCAGAATTACGAGCAGTACTTC.

The V call is TRBV12-3 or TRBV12-4, the J call TRBJ1-5; D is possibly TRBD1 (5 bases). This CDR3 comprises 16 residues. Trimming removed 4 bases from V and 1 base from J, with 14 bases in between. This CDR3 reads CASSSRGGGSNQPQHF. In nucleotides, the CDR3 is TGTGCCAGCAGTTCTCGGGGGGGAGGGAGCAATCAGCCCCAGCATTTT.

The V call is TRBV10-3, the J call TRBJ2-7; TRBD2 aligns across 9 bases. Germline V CDR1 and CDR2: ENHRY, SYGVKD. V shed 6 bases, J shed 4 bases, and the junction held 7 bases outside the gene matches. This CDR3 has 14 amino acids. The CDR3, as DNA: TGTGCCATCAGCCCGACTAGCGGCTTATACGAGCAGTACTTC. Its translation is CAISPTSGLYEQYF.

The V call is TRBV7-8, the J call TRBJ2-1, with 9 bases matching TRBD1. The CDR3 sequence is 15 residues long. Per the germline V gene, CDR1 is SGHVS and CDR2 is FQNEAQ. J was trimmed by 4 bases and V by 2 bases; bases with no gene match: 3. DNA for the CDR3: TGTGCCAGCAGCTTAATACAGGGGGCTTACAATGAGCAGTTCTTC. As protein: CASSLIQGAYNEQFF.

This clonotype was observed a handful of times. V and J are TRBV3-1 and TRBJ1-1; no clear D gene. V was clipped by 1 base and J by 7 bases, with 13 bases between them. The CDR3 extends over 14 amino acids. The germline V gene has CDR1 LGHDT and CDR2 YNNKEL (reference sequence). The CDR3 DNA sequence: TGTGCCAGCAGCCAAGTACTCGCCGTCCATGAAGCTTTCTTT. This sequence encodes CASSQVLAVHEAFF. The complete variable domain, with remaining parts taken from reference TRBV3-1 and TRBJ1-1, reads DTAVSQTPKYLVTQMGNDKSIKCEQNLGHDTMYWYKQDSKKFLKIMFSYNNKELIINETVPNRFSPKSPDKAHLNLHINSLELGDSAVYFCASSQVLAVHEAFFGQGTRLTVV.

This clonotype was found many times. The CDR3 spells CASSVLTVNTEAFF. The CDR3 DNA reads TGCGCCAGCAGCGTATTGACAGTGAACACTGAAGCTTTCTTT. The V call is TRBV5-1, the J call TRBJ1-1, with D maybe TRBD1 (5 bases). V was trimmed by 4 bases and J by 0 bases, leaving 10 bases between them. The CDR3 has 14 residues. The germline CDR1 and CDR2 sequences are SGHRS and YFSETQ.

In DNA, the CDR3 is TGCAGTGCTAGAGATGGGCCAGCTAAGGCTGAAGCTTTCTTT. It is translated as CSARDGPAKAEAFF. The chain uses TRBV20-1 and TRBJ1-1, with D hard to call. The CDR3 loop spans 14 amino acids. CDR1 and CDR2 (germline): DFQATT, SNEGSKA (reference sequence). V was shortened by 0 bases and J by 6 bases, with 14 bases between the two germline ends.

J is TRBJ2-3 and V is TRBV2; 12 bases fit TRBD2. V shed 8 bases, J shed 5 bases, and the junction held 14 bases outside the gene matches. The CDR3 spans 17 residues. Germline V gives CDR1 SNHLY, CDR2 FYNNEI. The CDR3 loop is CASVEARLAGVEDTQYF. DNA of the CDR3: TGTGCCAGCGTTGAGGCCCGACTAGCGGGAGTGGAAGATACGCAGTATTTT.

This clonotype occurred a few times. The chain combines TRBV7-3 with TRBJ2-1, with 9 bases lining up with TRBD2. Germline V CDR1 and CDR2: SGHTA, FQGTGA. V gave up 5 bases and J gave up 2 bases; unmatched junction bases: 7. The CDR3 is 16 amino acids. The CDR3 region is CASSPTAGGAYNEQFF. CDR3 bases: TGTGCCAGCAGCCCCACCGCGGGAGGGGCCTACAATGAGCAGTTCTTC.

The V and J genes are TRBV29-1 and TRBJ2-7; D is undetermined. Germline V gene sequence: CDR1 SQVTM, CDR2 ANQGSEA. V was cut by 4 bases and J by 3 bases, with 4 bases left in between. CDR3 length equals 10 residues. DNA for the CDR3: TGCAGCGTTGGAGTCTACGAGCAGTACTTC. Encoded protein: CSVGVYEQYF.

In the case of this clonotype: A read error may explain this, as a much larger clone is one base away. V gene TRBV15 combines with J gene TRBJ2-1; no definite D call. The CDR3 consists of 11 residues. V lost 0 bases to trimming and J lost 11 bases, with 5 bases between them. CDR1 LNHNV and CDR2 YYDKDF come from the germline V gene (reference sequence). The CDR3 reads CATSRENKQFF. The CDR3, as DNA: TGTGCCACCAGCAGAGAAAATAAGCAGTTCTTC.

The V call is TRBV3-1, the J call TRBJ2-2; 8 bases agree with TRBD2. CDR1 LGHDT and CDR2 YNNKEL come from the germline V gene (reference sequence). CDR3 length equals 16 residues. V gave up 4 bases and J gave up 5 bases; unmatched junction bases: 9. The chain's CDR3 is CASSPTGLAVTGELFF. In DNA, the CDR3 is TGTGCCAGCAGCCCAACCGGACTAGCTGTGACCGGGGAGCTGTTTTTT.

The chain couples TRBV12-3 or TRBV12-4 to TRBJ2-7; the D call may be TRBD1 or TRBD2 (5 bases each). The CDR3 runs 13 residues. Trimming shortened V by 4 bases and J by 7 bases, and 14 bases separated the two germline ends. CDR3 protein: CASSWDGVGEQYF. CDR3 coding DNA: TGTGCCAGCAGTTGGGACGGGGTGGGGGAGCAGTACTTC.

A few counts support this clonotype. The chain carries TRBV5-1 and TRBJ2-3; TRBD2 aligns across 8 bases. Germline-derived CDR1 and CDR2 are SGHRS and YFSETQ. After removal of 4 bases from V and 4 bases from J, the junction contained 11 bases not matched to a gene. This CDR3 has 16 residues. The CDR3 coding sequence is TGCGCCAGCAGCACGGGGGGGACTACGTTCGCAGATACGCAGTATTTT. Encoded protein: CASSTGGTTFADTQYF.

This clonotype has just a few counts. The chain couples TRBV5-1 to TRBJ2-4, with 8 bases lining up with TRBD1. Germline CDR1 reads SGHRS; CDR2 reads YFSETQ. The CDR3 length is 16 residues. Trimming took 0 bases from V and 3 from J; bases not matched to a gene: 5. The CDR3 sequence: CASSLADRGSKNIQYF. The CDR3 nucleotides are TGCGCCAGCAGCTTGGCCGACAGGGGAAGCAAAAACATTCAGTACTTC.

The chain recombines TRBV27 with TRBJ2-1; TRBD1 aligns across 8 bases. The V and J ends lost 6 bases and 2 bases, in that order; junction bases with no gene match: 6. Germline CDR1 reads MNHEY; CDR2 reads SMNVEV (reference sequence). This CDR3 is 15 amino acids long. CDR3 sequence: CASSPGGPTYNEQFF. CDR3 coding DNA: TGTGCCAGCAGCCCAGGGGGCCCTACCTACAATGAGCAGTTCTTC.

This clonotype has only a few counts. J is TRBJ2-7 and V is TRBV12-5; D ambiguous. The germline gives CDR1 LGHNT, CDR2 FRNRAP. The CDR3 contains 12 residues. V was cut by 1 base and J by 2 bases, with 3 bases left in between. The CDR3 sequence is CASGLGTYEQYF. In nucleotides, the CDR3 is TGTGCTAGTGGTTTGGGAACCTACGAGCAGTACTTC. The full variable domain, with the rest looked up from reference TRBV12-5 and TRBJ2-7, is DARVTQTPRHKVTEMGQEVTMRCQPILGHNTVFWYRQTMMQGLELLAYFRNRAPLDDSGMPKDRFSAEMPDATLATLKIQPSEPRDSAVYFCASGLGTYEQYFGPGTRLTVT.